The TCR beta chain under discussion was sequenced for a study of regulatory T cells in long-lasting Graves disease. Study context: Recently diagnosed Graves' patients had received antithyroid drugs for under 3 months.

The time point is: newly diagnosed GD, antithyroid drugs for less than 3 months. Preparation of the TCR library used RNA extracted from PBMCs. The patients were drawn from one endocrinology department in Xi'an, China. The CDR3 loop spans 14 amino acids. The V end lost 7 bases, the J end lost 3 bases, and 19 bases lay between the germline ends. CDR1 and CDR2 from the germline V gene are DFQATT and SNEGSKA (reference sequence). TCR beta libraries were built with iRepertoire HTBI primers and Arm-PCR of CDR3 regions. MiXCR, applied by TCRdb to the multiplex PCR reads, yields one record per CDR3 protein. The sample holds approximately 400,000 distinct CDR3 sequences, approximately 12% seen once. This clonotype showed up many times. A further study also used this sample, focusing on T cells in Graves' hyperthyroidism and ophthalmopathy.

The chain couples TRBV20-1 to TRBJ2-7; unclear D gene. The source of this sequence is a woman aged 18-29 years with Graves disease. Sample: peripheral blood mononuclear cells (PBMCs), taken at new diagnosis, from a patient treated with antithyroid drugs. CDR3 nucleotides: TGCAGTGTCTCCCTAAGGGTTTCCCTCTACGAGCAGTACTTC. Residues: CSVSLRVSLYEQYF.